The following is a TCR beta chain sequence with its context. What it binds is unknown. Germline-derived CDR1 and CDR2 are DFQATT and SNEGSKA (reference sequence). The CDR3 contains 14 residues. With 2 bases clipped from V and 3 bases from J, the junction kept 4 bases outside the gene matches. TCRdb used MiXCR to reprocess the 5' RACE reads, holding one entry per CDR3 protein. Found here are 150,000 to 200,000 distinct CDR3 sequences, over 15% of them singletons; the top ten hold around 4.7%. The sample belongs to a study of CD8 T cells in ankylosing spondylitis. The study's findings and limits: Matched ankylosing spondylitis synovial fluid reportedly contained a significantly enriched population of disease-linked clones. Within ankylosing spondylitis blood, a TCR beta motif made up of several highly homologous variants appeared to be characteristic.

The sample taken for sequencing was blood, either unsorted or a sorted T cell fraction (not recorded which). The chain couples TRBV20-1 to TRBJ2-7; 10 bases are a match to TRBD2. The source is a male donor between 10 and 30 years old with ankylosing spondylitis or in good health (not recorded which). The DNA for the CDR3 is TGCAGTGCTAGAACTAGCGGGGCAGACTACGAGCAGTACTTC. It specifies CSARTSGADYEQYF.